The 30 T cell receptor beta chains given below trace back to one sample, sequenced in a study of shared clonotypes between healthy human individuals. TCRdb's table, derived via immunoSEQ multiplex PCR, lists solely in-frame clones and lacks some. The sample yields roughly 2.2 million clones, about 90% seen once. Sequencing input: naive CD4+ T cells from PBMCs. The subset denotes: CD45RA+ positively selected. These receptors originate from a man in his late teens or twenties in good health. Some clones in this sample may be carry-over from other donors' samples.

Comments on this clone: This same CDR3 is encoded by further DNA sequences in the sample. This chain connects TRBV5-1 to TRBJ2-1, with unresolved D. Germline V gives CDR1 SGHRS, CDR2 YFSETQ. The CDR3 is made up of 14 amino acids. Trimming took 3 bases from V and 0 from J, leaving 7 bases between them. The CDR3: CASSSLSSYNEQFF. The CDR3 DNA is TGCGCCAGCAGCTCCCTCAGCTCCTACAATGAGCAGTTCTTC.

The rearrangement joins TRBV5-1 to TRBJ2-5, with 9 bases lining up with TRBD2. Germline V gene lookup returns CDR1 SGHRS and CDR2 YFSETQ. The ends lost 0 bases at V and 0 bases at J; junction bases unmatched: 9. CDR3 length equals 18 residues. The CDR3 reads CASSLVIISGSYQETQYF. Written as DNA, the CDR3 is TGCGCCAGCAGCTTGGTTATTATTAGCGGGAGTTACCAAGAGACCCAGTACTTC.

Comment on this clone: Other DNA variants within this sample encode the same CDR3. The J gene is TRBJ2-1, the V gene TRBV5-1, with a tentative D call TRBD1 (6 bases). V dropped 4 bases and J dropped 4 bases, with 18 bases sitting between them. Germline V gene data show CDR1 as SGHRS and CDR2 as YFSETQ. The CDR3 spans 16 residues. The CDR3 region has the DNA TGCGCCAGCAGCCCCCGGGACACCCCCTCTTACAATGAGCAGTTCTTC. Translating gives CASSPRDTPSYNEQFF.

The rearrangement uses TRBV27 and TRBJ2-4; 7 bases match TRBD1. The CDR3 length is 14 residues. Germline CDR1 reads MNHEY; CDR2 reads SMNVEV (reference sequence). Trimming took 6 bases from V and 5 from J; bases not matched to a gene: 7. CDR3 region: CASRKQGPQNIQYF. The CDR3 DNA reads as TGTGCCAGCAGAAAACAGGGGCCCCAAAACATTCAGTACTTC.

This clone appeared a single time. V usage is TRBV5-1 and J usage is TRBJ2-2; weak D call: TRBD1 (5 bases). The CDR3 length is 15 residues. From germline, CDR1 is SGHRS and CDR2 YFSETQ. V was cut by 0 bases and J by 4 bases, with 10 bases left in between. The DNA of the CDR3 is TGCGCCAGCAGCTTGGTAGGGGCCAGCACCGGGGAGCTGTTTTTT. This encodes CASSLVGASTGELFF.

DNA of the CDR3: TGCGCCAGCAGCCCCCCTAGCGGGACTACTGTCACAGATACGCAGTATTTT. Translated, it gives CASSPPSGTTVTDTQYF. J is TRBJ2-3 and V is TRBV5-1, with 9 bases that match TRBD2. After removal of 4 bases from V and 2 bases from J, the junction contained 11 bases not matched to a gene. The CDR3 spans 17 residues. The germline V gene has CDR1 SGHRS and CDR2 YFSETQ. Drawing the rest from reference TRBV5-1 and TRBJ2-3, the complete variable domain is KAGVTQTPRYLIKTRGQQVTLSCSPISGHRSVSWYQQTPGQGLQFLFEYFSETQRNKGNFPGRFSGRQFSNSRSEMNVSTLELGDSALYLCASSPPSGTTVTDTQYFGPGTRLTVL.

For this clone: The same CDR3 also results from other DNA sequences found in this sample. The J gene is TRBJ1-2, the V gene TRBV5-6, with no clear D. V was pared by 1 base and J by 4 bases, with 8 bases between. CDR3 length: 13 residues. Per the germline V gene, CDR1 is SGHDT and CDR2 is YYEEEE. CDR3 nucleotide sequence: TGTGCCAGCAGCTTGCGCCAGCTCTATGGCTACACCTTC. Its translation is CASSLRQLYGYTF.

The rearrangement uses TRBV7-2 and TRBJ2-5; D might be TRBD2 (6 bases). The CDR3 contains 14 residues. Between the trimmed V and J ends, which lost 4 bases and 2 bases, there was a span of 11 bases. Germline lookup yields CDR1 SGHTA and CDR2 FQGNSA. CDR3 amino acids: CASSSHGGQETQYF. CDR3 nucleotides: TGTGCCAGCAGCTCGCACGGAGGGCAAGAGACCCAGTACTTC.

This clone was recorded once. The chain is built from TRBV28 and TRBJ2-1, with 12 positions matching TRBD2. Germline CDR1 reads MDHEN; CDR2 reads SYDVKM. The junction had 7 bases not matched to a gene; V was cut back by 6 bases and J by 1 base. The CDR3 length is 17 residues. CDR3 sequence (DNA): TGTGCCAGCAGACCCCGCACTAGCGGGAGGTCCTACAATGAGCAGTTCTTC. It encodes CASRPRTSGRSYNEQFF.

CDR3 sequence reads: CATLHSGRALDEQFF. For the CDR3, the DNA is TGTGCCACGCTACATAGCGGGAGGGCCCTCGATGAGCAGTTCTTC. The V and J genes are TRBV15 and TRBJ2-1, with 11 positions matching TRBD2. CDR1 and CDR2 (germline): LNHNV, YYDKDF (reference sequence). J lost 8 bases, V lost 9 bases, and 12 bases had no gene match. The length of the CDR3 is 15 residues.

V is TRBV7-2 and J is TRBJ1-3; D gene uncertain. CDR3 length: 17 amino acids. The V end lost 3 bases, the J end lost 0 bases, and 15 bases lay between the germline ends. Germline CDR1 reads SGHTA; CDR2 reads FQGNSA. The CDR3 spells CASSFKTSGHSGNTIYF. The DNA of the CDR3 is TGTGCCAGCAGCTTTAAAACTTCGGGCCACTCTGGAAACACCATATATTTT.

The genes are TRBV5-8 and TRBJ2-3, with TRBD1 as a possible D gene (6 bases). Per germline, CDR1 SGHTS and CDR2 YDEGEE. The V end lost 1 base, the J end lost 3 bases, and 9 bases lay between the germline ends. This CDR3 has 14 residues. The CDR3, as DNA: TGTGCCAGCAGCTTGAGGCAGGGGACAGATACGCAGTATTTT. Encoded protein: CASSLRQGTDTQYF.

The chain carries TRBV18 and TRBJ2-1, with 7 bases aligning to TRBD1. The CDR3 contains 14 residues. With 2 bases clipped from V and 9 bases from J, the junction kept 7 bases outside the gene matches. Germline V gene lookup returns CDR1 KGHSH and CDR2 LQKENI. CDR3 bases: TGTGCCAGCTCACCAAGAACAGGGGAGACTGAGCAGTTCTTC. Translation: CASSPRTGETEQFF.

The CDR3 bases are TGCGCCAGCAGCTTACTGACGGAGTTACTAGCCAAAAACATTCAGTACTTC. Protein: CASSLLTELLAKNIQYF. The chain is built from TRBV5-1 and TRBJ2-4; D unresolved. Germline CDR1 SGHRS, CDR2 YFSETQ. This CDR3 region has 17 residues. Trimming pared 2 bases from V and 0 bases from J, leaving 15 bases between.

V and J are TRBV6-1 and TRBJ1-2, with no clear D. CDR3 length equals 13 residues. Trimming removed 7 bases from V and 4 bases from J, with 13 bases in between. Looked up from germline, CDR1 is MNHNS and CDR2 is SASEGT. The CDR3 reads CASTRTGFYGYTF. Here the CDR3 DNA reads TGTGCCAGCACCAGAACCGGGTTCTATGGCTACACCTTC.

The V and J genes are TRBV7-2 and TRBJ2-2; the D gene is possibly TRBD1 (6 bases). Germline lookup yields CDR1 SGHTA and CDR2 FQGNSA. Trimming took off 4 bases at V and 5 bases at J, with 17 bases between the two ends. The length of the CDR3 is 16 residues. The CDR3 sequence: CASSYLPGVITGELFF. The DNA for the CDR3 is TGTGCCAGCAGCTACCTACCAGGGGTCATAACCGGGGAGCTGTTTTTT.

V usage is TRBV5-1 and J usage is TRBJ2-5, with D maybe TRBD1 (5 bases). The germline V gene encodes CDR1 SGHRS and CDR2 YFSETQ. V lost 2 bases to trimming and J lost 4 bases, with 18 bases between them. The length of the CDR3 is 16 residues. CDR3 in DNA: TGCGCCAGCAGCTTCCCAGGACACCCCTCGGGAGAGACCCAGTACTTC. Protein sequence: CASSFPGHPSGETQYF.

This clone has just one count. The CDR3 bases are TGCGCCAGCAGCCAAGAGGCAAATGGTTTGGGAGGCTACACCTTC. This gives the protein CASSQEANGLGGYTF. The chain uses TRBV4-1 and TRBJ1-2, with no clear D. V lost 0 bases and J lost 8, with 16 bases in between. Per the germline V gene, CDR1 is MGHRA and CDR2 is YSYEKL. The CDR3 sequence is 15 residues long.

This clone came up once. The rearrangement links TRBV18 to TRBJ1-5, with 10 bases that match TRBD1. There are 15 residues in the CDR3. V lost 5 bases to trimming and J lost 4 bases; unmatched junction nucleotides: 5. CDR1 KGHSH and CDR2 LQKENI come from the germline V gene. CDR3 coding DNA: TGTGCCAGCTCATACGGGACAGGGGAAAATCAGCCCCAGCATTTT. It specifies CASSYGTGENQPQHF. Variable domain in full (rest from reference TRBV18 and TRBJ1-5): NAGVMQNPRHLVRRRGQEARLRCSPMKGHSHVYWYRQLPEEGLKFMVYLQKENIIDESGMPKERFSAEFPKEGPSILRIQQVVRGDSAAYFCASSYGTGENQPQHFGDGTRLSIL.

The rearrangement links TRBV5-8 to TRBJ1-5; maybe TRBD1 (6 bases). Germline V gene data show CDR1 as SGHTS and CDR2 as YDEGEE. The CDR3 consists of 17 residues. V dropped 4 bases and J dropped 0 bases, with 17 bases sitting between them. The CDR3 bases are TGTGCCAGCAGCGCCGGACAGCCAACATATAGCAATCAGCCCCAGCATTTT. Protein: CASSAGQPTYSNQPQHF. The entire variable domain, with the rest obtained from reference TRBV5-8 and TRBJ1-5, is as follows: EAGVTQSPTHLIKTRGQQATLRCSPISGHTSVYWYQQALGLGLQFLLWYDEGEERNRGNFPPRFSGRQFPNYSSELNVNALELEDSALYLCASSAGQPTYSNQPQHFGDGTRLSIL.

This clone showed up just once. The genes are TRBV29-1 and TRBJ1-5; 10 bases align to TRBD1. V lost 4 bases, J lost 4 bases, and 4 bases stayed unmatched. This CDR3 region has 14 residues. Per the germline V gene, CDR1 is SQVTM and CDR2 is ANQGSEA. CDR3 amino acids: CSVVLDRGNQPQHF. CDR3 DNA: TGCAGCGTTGTGCTGGACAGGGGGAATCAGCCCCAGCATTTT.

Remarks on this clone: Other DNA sequences in the same sample also yield this CDR3. The chain joins TRBV7-9 to TRBJ2-1; 8 bases align to TRBD1. This CDR3 is 15 amino acids long. CDR1 and CDR2 from the germline V gene are SEHNR and FQNEAQ (reference sequence). Trimming removed 1 base from V and 4 bases from J; junction bases left unmatched: 3. CDR3 nucleotide sequence: TGTGCCAGCAGCTTAGGACAGGGGCCTTACAATGAGCAGTTCTTC. Protein sequence: CASSLGQGPYNEQFF. Full variable domain (missing parts from reference TRBV7-9 and TRBJ2-1): DTGVSQNPRHKITKRGQNVTFRCDPISEHNRLYWYRQTLGQGPEFLTYFQNEAQLEKSRLLSDRFSAERPKGSFSTLEIQRTEQGDSAMYLCASSLGQGPYNEQFFGPGTRLTVL.

The CDR3 bases are TGTGCCAGCAGCTTGGGGACTAGCGGGGGCGAGCAGTTCTTC. It encodes CASSLGTSGGEQFF. The chain uses TRBV7-2 and TRBJ2-1; the match to TRBD2 covers 14 bases. Per germline, CDR1 SGHTA and CDR2 FQGNSA. The V and J ends lost 3 bases and 10 bases, in that order; junction bases with no gene match: 2. The CDR3 length is 14 residues.

The chain joins TRBV6-1 to TRBJ1-5; D perhaps matches TRBD1 (5 bases). Germline CDR1 is MNHNS and CDR2 is SASEGT. V shed 9 bases and J shed 6 bases, with 12 bases lying between them. This CDR3 is 12 amino acids long. The CDR3: CASGGAGQPQHF. CDR3 sequence (DNA): TGTGCCAGTGGAGGGGCAGGTCAGCCCCAGCATTTT.

The chain is built from TRBV7-2 and TRBJ2-1, with 8 bases fitting TRBD1. Germline values: CDR1 SGHTA, CDR2 FQGNSA. V was clipped by 1 base and J by 7 bases; unmatched bases: 0. The CDR3 totals 13 residues. The CDR3 bases are TGTGCCAGCAGCTTAGACAGGGGGAATGAGCAGTTCTTC. Its protein product is CASSLDRGNEQFF.

This chain connects TRBV25-1 to TRBJ1-6; tentative D call: TRBD1 (5 bases). Trimming pared 4 bases from V and 13 bases from J, leaving 17 bases between. Germline V gene lookup returns CDR1 MGHDK and CDR2 SYGVNS. The CDR3 runs 14 residues. For the CDR3, the DNA is TGTGCCAGCAGTGCCAGGACACAAACGGGGCCCCTCCACTTT. It specifies CASSARTQTGPLHF.

The chain links TRBV7-3 to TRBJ2-1, with 9 nucleotides matching TRBD1. The J segment lost 3 bases and the V segment lost 3 bases, leaving 3 bases of the junction unmatched. Germline values: CDR1 SGHTA, CDR2 FQGTGA. The CDR3 loop spans 15 amino acids. The CDR3 is CASSFTGGVYNEQFF. The CDR3 bases are TGTGCCAGCAGCTTTACAGGGGGCGTCTACAATGAGCAGTTCTTC.

The rearrangement uses TRBV5-4 and TRBJ1-5; D might be TRBD1 (5 bases). CDR1 is SGHNT, CDR2 YYREEE, per germline (reference sequence). The CDR3 sequence is 15 residues long. Trimming took 0 bases from V and 1 from J, leaving 8 bases between them. The chain's CDR3 is CASSLDGGSNQPQHF. The CDR3, as DNA: TGTGCCAGCAGCTTGGACGGGGGAAGCAATCAGCCCCAGCATTTT.

The chain joins TRBV28 to TRBJ1-2; 7 nucleotides agree with TRBD1. Per the germline V gene, CDR1 is MDHEN and CDR2 is SYDVKM. V shed 10 bases and J 7 bases; nucleotides not matched to a gene: 21. This CDR3 has 16 residues. The CDR3 protein is CATHLGYLEGAGGYTF. The CDR3 region has the DNA TGTGCCACACACTTGGGTTACTTGGAGGGGGCCGGTGGCTACACCTTC.

This clone has only one observation. The J gene is TRBJ2-7, the V gene TRBV11-2; D is perhaps TRBD1 or TRBD2 (5 bases each). V was clipped by 6 bases and J by 2 bases, with 11 bases between them. Germline V gene sequence: CDR1 SGHAT, CDR2 FQNNGV. The CDR3 spans 13 residues. The CDR3 sequence: CASSRDGAYEQYF. DNA for the CDR3: TGTGCCAGCAGTCGGGACGGGGCCTACGAGCAGTACTTC.